One sample yielded the 3 T cell receptor beta chains listed below, sequenced in a study of OX40 agonist ivuxolimab in advanced cancers. Clones were sequenced by immunoSEQ multiplex PCR, and TCRdb holds only the in-frame ones, with some missing. The sample has some 54,000 clones, roughly 86% seen once. Sequencing was performed on CD4+ or CD8+ T cells sorted from blood, taken in a trial of the OX40 agonist ivuxolimab. The source of these receptors is an adult with an advanced solid tumor such as melanoma, head and neck, liver or kidney cancer.

The chain couples TRBV28 to TRBJ2-1, with TRBD2 identical over 14 bases. With 6 bases clipped from V and 7 bases from J, the junction kept 5 bases outside the gene matches. Germline V gives CDR1 MDHEN, CDR2 SYDVKM. The CDR3 is 15 residues long. CDR3 sequence: CASRPRTSGRNEQFF. As DNA, the CDR3 is TGTGCCAGCAGGCCGAGGACTAGCGGGAGGAATGAGCAGTTCTTC.

The V and J genes are TRBV28 and TRBJ2-3; D ambiguous. This CDR3 spans 14 amino acids. The germline gives CDR1 MDHEN, CDR2 SYDVKM. V was shortened by 6 bases and J by 4 bases, with 14 bases between the two germline ends. The CDR3 nucleotides read TGTGCCAGCAGACAAGACCTAAGCGCAGATACGCAGTATTTT. It yields the protein CASRQDLSADTQYF.

The V gene is TRBV2, the J gene TRBJ2-5, with D hard to call. Germline CDR1 reads SNHLY; CDR2 reads FYNNEI. V lost 4 bases to trimming and J lost 2 bases, with 20 bases between them. The CDR3 is 17 amino acids. CDR3: CASSAFLLTSNQETQYF. CDR3 sequence (DNA): TGTGCCAGCAGTGCCTTTCTGTTGACTTCGAATCAAGAGACCCAGTACTTC.